This TCR beta chain was captured in a study of graft-versus-host responses after intestinal transplantation. Looking at the study overall: Transplants were multivisceral, liver-intestinal, or isolated intestinal. Once they had received anti-thymocyte globulin induction, all recipients took tacrolimus and steroids for roughly three years. Study observations and caveats: Early HvG declines after transplant were associated with peak circulating GvH clone levels.

The authors processed graft tissue to release intraepithelial and lamina propria lymphocytes. Libraries were prepared by immunoSEQ multiplex PCR; TCRdb keeps only in-frame clonotypes and omits some of them. The data show approximately 16,000 clones, under 70% seen once. Trimming cost V 2 bases and J 3 bases; bases outside gene matches: 15. Germline CDR1 and CDR2: SEHNR and FQNEAQ (reference sequence). This CDR3 spans 19 amino acids. For this clone: The antigen is unknown.

The TCR originated in a human patient who received an intestinal transplant, so some T cells may come from the graft donor. The sample in question was ileum tissue, obtained 674 days after intestinal transplantation. The rearrangement joins TRBV7-9 to TRBJ2-5; TRBD2 aligns across 10 bases. CDR3: CASSLLVAGGESLKETQYF. In DNA, the CDR3 is TGTGCCAGCAGCTTATTGGTAGCGGGGGGCGAAAGCCTCAAAGAGACCCAGTACTTC. Using reference TRBV7-9 and TRBJ2-5 for the parts outside the CDR3, the full variable domain is DTGVSQNPRHKITKRGQNVTFRCDPISEHNRLYWYRQTLGQGPEFLTYFQNEAQLEKSRLLSDRFSAERPKGSFSTLEIQRTEQGDSAMYLCASSLLVAGGESLKETQYFGPGTRLLVL.